These 20 T cell receptor beta chains were all obtained from the same sample, sequenced in a study of CD8+CD57+ T cells in acquired aplastic anemia. Patients chosen for sequencing had shown CD8+CD57+ cell expansion by flow cytometry. Genomic DNA served as template for TCR beta VDJ and CDR3 profiling. TCRdb recomputed calls from the reads with MiXCR, one row per CDR3 protein. Among 95,000 to 150,000 distinct CDR3 sequences listed, roughly 55% were seen once. Sequenced sample: sorted CD4+, CD8+, or CD8+CD57+ T cells (not recorded which) from PBMCs. Receptors were obtained from a human donor with aplastic anemia.

The V gene is TRBV24-1, the J gene TRBJ2-1; 11 nucleotides agree with TRBD2. The V gene end was trimmed by 1 base and the J gene end by 8 bases; junction bases not matched to a gene: 3. From germline, CDR1 is KGHDR and CDR2 SFDVKD. There are 15 residues in the CDR3. The CDR3 reads CATSDFTSGSYEQFF. In nucleotides, the CDR3 is TGTGCCACCAGTGATTTCACTAGCGGGAGTTATGAGCAGTTCTTC.

This clonotype was seen only a few times. The chain recombines TRBV7-9 with TRBJ2-1; D is ambiguous. The germline CDR1 and CDR2 sequences are SEHNR and FQNEAQ (reference sequence). Deletions cut 3 bases from V and 8 bases from J, with 5 bases between. The CDR3 covers 11 residues. CDR3 sequence (DNA): TGTGCCAGCAGCTTTAGGGATGAGCAGTTCTTC. Amino acids: CASSFRDEQFF.

This rearrangement joins TRBV4-1 to TRBJ2-1; TRBD1 matches 10 bases. This CDR3 spans 17 amino acids. The germline CDR1 and CDR2 sequences are MGHRA and YSYEKL. V lost 2 bases, J lost 7 bases, and 11 bases stayed unmatched. The CDR3 DNA reads TGCGCCAGCAGCCAAAGTGCCCGGACAGGGGGGTTGAATGAGCAGTTCTTC. It codes for CASSQSARTGGLNEQFF.

The rearrangement uses TRBV7-6 and TRBJ1-5; TRBD1 is a possible D gene (5 bases). Trimming removed 2 bases at V and 7 bases at J, with 12 bases between. There are 14 residues in the CDR3. CDR1 SGHVS and CDR2 FNYEAQ come from the germline V gene. The CDR3 protein is CASSLFLGAQPQHF. In DNA, the CDR3 is TGTGCCAGCAGCTTATTCCTTGGGGCGCAGCCCCAGCATTTT.

This clonotype was observed at least ten times. J is TRBJ2-3 and V is TRBV7-3; 10 nucleotides agree with TRBD2. This CDR3 contains 15 residues. V dropped 4 bases and J dropped 6; count of bases not matched to a gene: 7. Germline V CDR1 and CDR2: SGHTA, FQGTGA. The chain's CDR3 is CASSSLERGGDTQYF. The CDR3 DNA reads as TGTGCCAGCAGCTCCCTGGAGCGGGGGGGGGATACGCAGTATTTT.

This chain connects TRBV19 to TRBJ2-3; D remains ambiguous. The germline gives CDR1 LNHDA, CDR2 SQIVND (reference sequence). V lost 5 bases, J lost 5 bases, and 11 bases lay in between. This CDR3 comprises 13 residues. The CDR3 reads CASSVIPGDTQYF. DNA of the CDR3: TGTGCCAGTAGTGTGATCCCTGGAGATACGCAGTATTTT.

The V call is TRBV24-1, the J call TRBJ1-3, with unresolved D. In germline, CDR1 is KGHDR, CDR2 SFDVKD. V lost 4 bases and J lost 4, with 4 bases in between. The CDR3 loop spans 12 amino acids. CDR3 sequence: CATSDSGNTIYF. CDR3 bases: TGTGCCACCAGTGACTCCGGAAACACCATATATTTT.

In its sample, this clonotype was seen once. The genes are TRBV9 and TRBJ1-1; 11 bases map to TRBD1. From germline, CDR1 is SGDLS and CDR2 YYNGEE. The CDR3 extends over 13 amino acids. CDR3 coding DNA: TGTGCTTCGGACAGGGGGCGGGACACTGAAGCTTTCTTT. Translation: CASDRGRDTEAFF. Based on the CDR3 plus reference TRBV9 and TRBJ1-1, the full variable domain is DSGVTQTPKHLITATGQRVTLRCSPRSGDLSVYWYQQSLDQGLQFLIQYYNGEERAKGNILERFSAQQFPDLHSELNLSSLELGDSALYFCASDRGRDTEAFFGQGTRLTVV.

CDR3 nucleotide sequence: TGCAGCGTTGGCAGCGGGAGATCCTACGAGCAGTACTTC. It translates to CSVGSGRSYEQYF. V and J are TRBV29-1 and TRBJ2-7; 8 bases agree with TRBD2. The CDR3 length is 13 residues. V lost 4 bases to trimming and J lost 1 base; unmatched junction nucleotides: 3. The germline CDR1 and CDR2 sequences are SQVTM and ANQGSEA.

Only a few counts were recorded for this clonotype. One end of the junction fails to match germline, which may point to a read error. The chain couples TRBV7-2 to TRBJ2-3; 7 bases fit TRBD2. Germline values: CDR1 SGHTA, CDR2 FQGNSA. The CDR3 is 13 amino acids. The CDR3 DNA sequence: TGTGCCAGCAGCTTGACTAGCAGAGATACGCAGTATTTT. Amino acids: CASSLTSRDTQYF. Variable domain in full (rest from reference TRBV7-2 and TRBJ2-3): GAGVSQSPSNKVTEKGKDVELRCDPISGHTALYWYRQSLGQGLEFLIYFQGNSAPDKSGLPSDRFSAERTGGSVSTLTIQRTQQEDSAVYLCASSLTSRDTQYFGPGTRLTVL.

The chain joins TRBV29-1 to TRBJ1-1; a possible D gene is TRBD1 (6 bases). The germline gives CDR1 SQVTM, CDR2 ANQGSEA. The CDR3 runs to 14 residues. The V end was cut by 6 bases, the J end by 4 bases, with 18 bases between. CDR3 region: CSVPQAGASTEAFF. DNA of the CDR3: TGCAGCGTACCCCAGGCGGGGGCGAGCACTGAAGCTTTCTTT.

The sample holds many counts of this clonotype. The gene calls are TRBV4-1 and TRBJ2-7; perhaps TRBD2 as D (6 bases). CDR1 and CDR2 (germline): MGHRA, YSYEKL. Between the trimmed V and J ends, which lost 3 bases and 3 bases, there was a span of 15 bases. CDR3 length: 15 amino acids. The CDR3 protein is CASSHQLGLGYEQYF. The CDR3 DNA follows: TGCGCCAGCAGCCATCAACTGGGACTCGGCTACGAGCAGTACTTC.

The genes are TRBV7-8 and TRBJ2-5; a weak D match, TRBD2 (5 bases). Germline values: CDR1 SGHVS, CDR2 FQNEAQ. Trimming pared 6 bases from V and 2 bases from J, leaving 16 bases between. This CDR3 spans 15 amino acids. The CDR3 DNA reads as TGTGCCAGCAGTTACCAATCTTCGGGGCAAGAGACCCAGTACTTC. Its translation: CASSYQSSGQETQYF.

The genes are TRBV7-2 and TRBJ1-1; 10 positions match TRBD1. Looked up from germline, CDR1 is SGHTA and CDR2 is FQGNSA. J gave up 5 bases and V 5 bases, and 8 bases lay outside the gene matches. This CDR3 is built from 15 residues. CDR3 nucleotide sequence: TGTGCCAGCAGCCCAAGAGGGGGACAGGGGACTGAAGCTTTCTTT. It encodes CASSPRGGQGTEAFF.

The chain recombines TRBV7-6 with TRBJ1-1; 7 positions agree with TRBD1. Per germline, CDR1 SGHVS and CDR2 FNYEAQ. V lost 0 bases, J lost 1 base, and 2 bases stayed unmatched. This CDR3 spans 15 amino acids. The CDR3 nucleotides are TGTGCCAGCAGCTTAGCGGGACAGAGGAACACTGAAGCTTTCTTT. Encoded protein: CASSLAGQRNTEAFF.

There are many counts of this clonotype. The V call is TRBV13, the J call TRBJ2-1; D gene unclear. The length of the CDR3 is 12 residues. Germline lookup yields CDR1 PRHDT and CDR2 FYEKMQ (reference sequence). Trimming cost V 0 bases and J 6 bases, with 3 bases left between them. CDR3 region: CASSLGPNEQFF. In DNA form, the CDR3 reads TGTGCCAGCAGCTTAGGGCCCAATGAGCAGTTCTTC.

The gene calls are TRBV5-5 and TRBJ1-4; TRBD1 aligns across 7 bases. V trimming: 3 bases; J trimming: 8 bases; junction bases outside the gene matches: 10. Germline V gene lookup returns CDR1 SGHKS and CDR2 YYEKEE (reference sequence). The CDR3 runs to 15 residues. The CDR3 region is CASSSVDRDGEKLFF. The CDR3 nucleotides read TGTGCCAGCAGCTCGGTCGACAGGGACGGGGAAAAACTGTTTTTT.

V usage is TRBV15 and J usage is TRBJ2-5; 10 positions agree with TRBD2. The trim removed 5 bases at V and 5 bases at J, leaving 20 bases unmatched. This CDR3 region has 19 residues. From germline, CDR1 is LNHNV and CDR2 YYDKDF (reference sequence). Here the CDR3 DNA reads TGTGCCACCAGCTTCTACCGAGCGGGAGGGCCTTGGGTGGGTGAGACCCAGTACTTC. Protein sequence: CATSFYRAGGPWVGETQYF.

This clonotype was detected only a few times. The gene calls are TRBV10-1 and TRBJ2-7; D gene uncertain. Germline CDR1 is WNHNN and CDR2 is SYGVQD (reference sequence). Deletions cut 2 bases from V and 3 bases from J, with 11 bases between. This CDR3 contains 14 residues. In DNA form, the CDR3 reads TGCGCCAGCAGTGAGCAAGCCGACGGCTACGAGCAGTACTTC. Translated: CASSEQADGYEQYF.

The rearrangement uses TRBV2 and TRBJ1-6; TRBD1 might be the D (5 bases). The CDR3 is 16 amino acids. With 4 bases removed from V and 0 bases from J, the gap between germline ends came to 10 bases. Germline V gene lookup returns CDR1 SNHLY and CDR2 FYNNEI. This CDR3 reads CASSVSGSSYNSPLHF. The CDR3 nucleotides read TGTGCCAGCAGTGTATCAGGGAGCTCCTATAATTCACCCCTCCACTTT.